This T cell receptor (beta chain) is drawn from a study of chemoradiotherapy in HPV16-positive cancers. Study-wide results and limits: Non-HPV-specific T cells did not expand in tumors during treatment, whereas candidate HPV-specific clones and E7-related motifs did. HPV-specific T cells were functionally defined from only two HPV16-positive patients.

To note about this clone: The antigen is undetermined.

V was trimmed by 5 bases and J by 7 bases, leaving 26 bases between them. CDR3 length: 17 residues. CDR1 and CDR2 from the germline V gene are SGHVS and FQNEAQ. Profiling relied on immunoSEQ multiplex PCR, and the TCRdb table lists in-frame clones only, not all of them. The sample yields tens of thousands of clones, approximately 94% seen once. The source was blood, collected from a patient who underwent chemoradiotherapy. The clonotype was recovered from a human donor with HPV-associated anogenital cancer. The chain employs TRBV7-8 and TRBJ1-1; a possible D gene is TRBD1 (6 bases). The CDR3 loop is CASSAGGGGYGFFEAFF. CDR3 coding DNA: TGTGCCAGCAGCGCGGGTGGAGGGGGTTACGGCTTTTTTGAAGCTTTCTTT.